Listed below are T cell receptor beta chains from one sample, sequenced in a study of T cell repertoires in cytomegalovirus infection. TCRdb re-called the reads with MiXCR, one entry per CDR3 protein. The sample holds 69,000 or so distinct CDR3 sequences; about 26% are singletons and the top ten take 59%. Their cognate antigens are unknown. The material was CD8+ T cells from cultured PBMCs, obtained from culture after CMV antigen stimulation. The receptors stem from a human donor in good health (CMV status not recorded). Some clones in this sample may be carry-over from other donors' samples. Each CDR3 is given with its conserved first and last residue. The D gene is left open where the match is weak.

TRBJ2-7 14 TRBV27 . CASSLSARGYEQYF
TRBJ2-7 15 TRBV30 TRBD1 CAWSVPGTGSYEQYF
TRBJ2-7 15 TRBV12-3/TRBV12-4 . CASSVVSGVPEEQYF
TRBJ1-5 12 TRBV7-7 . CASSECDQPQHF
TRBJ1-2 15 TRBV25-1 TRBD1 CASSESVTGGHGYTF
TRBJ1-1 14 TRBV19 . CASSDWGLNTEAFF
TRBJ2-7 15 TRBV9 TRBD1 CASSADDRGVYEQYF
TRBJ2-7 14 TRBV13 . CASSLVWDGHEQYF
TRBJ1-1 15 TRBV7-7 TRBD1 CASSMPGQGATEAFF
TRBJ2-7 16 TRBV7-9 . CASSSSTGRPSYEQYF
TRBJ2-3 18 TRBV6-2/TRBV6-3 TRBD2 CASSYLQGTSATAYTQYF
TRBJ2-7 16 TRBV7-2 TRBD2 CASSPGTSGRRDEQYF
TRBJ2-7 17 TRBV4-1 TRBD2 CASSQGPKSGSSYEQYF
TRBJ2-6 17 TRBV27 . CASKSRLTSSGANVLTF
TRBJ2-6 15 TRBV19 . CASSISNGGANVLTF
TRBJ2-5 17 TRBV29-1 . CSVEEPGVGPQGETQYF
TRBJ1-5 16 TRBV5-5 . CASSLASPSSNQPQHF
TRBJ1-2 15 TRBV10-3 . CAISEGDSTNYGYTF